Presented here are 27 T cell receptor beta chains from one specimen sequenced in a study of blood T cell repertoires in COVID-19. This table comes from immunoSEQ multiplex PCR, and its TCRdb copy is limited to in-frame clones, with some not included. Seen here are around 340,000 clones, more than 70% observed once, and the top ten hold 0.85% to 1.3%. Material: PBMCs or T cells enriched from blood (not recorded which). The receptors shown here come from a woman in her thirties who had been exposed to COVID-19.

The chain has TRBV7-9 and TRBJ1-5; TRBD1 might be the D (5 bases). V lost 5 bases and J 0 bases, leaving 17 bases between the germline ends. The CDR3 covers 17 residues. The germline gives CDR1 SEHNR, CDR2 FQNEAQ (reference sequence). The CDR3 loop reads CASSRDVSAYSNQPQHF. DNA for the CDR3: TGTGCCAGCAGCAGGGACGTAAGCGCTTATAGCAATCAGCCCCAGCATTTT.

The CDR3: CASSLRDRGPGGYTF. The CDR3 bases are TGTGCCAGCAGCCTCCGGGACAGGGGTCCCGGTGGCTACACCTTC. The chain recombines TRBV11-2 with TRBJ1-2; 10 positions agree with TRBD1. Unmatched junction bases numbered 10, after V lost 5 bases and J lost 7 bases. Germline CDR1 reads SGHAT; CDR2 reads FQNNGV. The CDR3 is made up of 15 amino acids.

This rearrangement joins TRBV28 to TRBJ1-6, with 7 nucleotides matching TRBD1. The CDR3 is 17 amino acids. Germline-derived CDR1 and CDR2 are MDHEN and SYDVKM. V trimming: 0 bases; J trimming: 0 bases; junction bases outside the gene matches: 2. CDR3: CASSLWGQSSYNSPLHF. CDR3 DNA: TGTGCCAGCAGTTTATGGGGACAGAGCTCCTATAATTCACCCCTCCACTTT.

The chain links TRBV28 to TRBJ2-5; TRBD2 agrees at 9 bases. The germline V gene has CDR1 MDHEN and CDR2 SYDVKM. J was trimmed by 4 bases and V by 7 bases; bases with no gene match: 10. This CDR3 is 15 amino acids long. The CDR3 bases are TGTGCCAGCAACCTTAGCGGGAGTGGAAGAGAGACCCAGTACTTC. Amino acid sequence: CASNLSGSGRETQYF.

This clone was counted between two and nine times. V usage is TRBV7-6 and J usage is TRBJ1-1; no reliable D call. Trimming removed 1 base from V and 3 bases from J, with 6 bases in between. From germline, CDR1 is SGHVS and CDR2 FNYEAQ. This CDR3 has 13 amino acids. The CDR3, as DNA: TGTGCCAGCAGCTTAGTGGAGGACACTGAAGCTTTCTTT. Its protein is CASSLVEDTEAFF. The entire variable domain, with the rest obtained from reference TRBV7-6 and TRBJ1-1, is as follows: GAGVSQSPRYKVTKRGQDVALRCDPISGHVSLYWYRQALGQGPEFLTYFNYEAQQDKSGLPNDRFSAERPEGSISTLTIQRTEQRDSAMYRCASSLVEDTEAFFGQGTRLTVV.

The rearrangement joins TRBV5-4 to TRBJ2-2; D remains unclear. The CDR3 runs 12 residues. Between the trimmed V and J ends, which lost 0 bases and 9 bases, there was a span of 6 bases. Per the germline V gene, CDR1 is SGHNT and CDR2 is YYREEE (reference sequence). CDR3 nucleotide sequence: TGTGCCAGCAGCTTGGGGCAGTGGGAGCTGTTTTTT. It codes for CASSLGQWELFF.

This chain uses TRBV5-1 with TRBJ2-1; D ambiguous. Germline values: CDR1 SGHRS, CDR2 YFSETQ. Trimming took 4 bases from V and 10 from J, leaving 9 bases between them. CDR3 size: 11 residues. The CDR3 nucleotides are TGCGCCAGCAGCCAGACAAGGGAGCAGTTCTTC. Amino acid sequence: CASSQTREQFF.

The CDR3 protein is CASSYLSVGASYEQYF. CDR3 in DNA: TGTGCCAGCAGTTACCTCAGCGTGGGGGCCTCCTACGAGCAGTACTTC. The chain recombines TRBV6-5 with TRBJ2-7; possible D gene TRBD1, 6 bases. Trimming took off 2 bases at V and 0 bases at J, with 14 bases between the two ends. The CDR3 has 16 residues. The germline V gene encodes CDR1 MNHEY and CDR2 SVGAGI.

The chain links TRBV12-5 to TRBJ2-5; 10 positions match TRBD1. The CDR3 sequence is 14 residues long. The J segment lost 5 bases and the V segment lost 9 bases, leaving 9 bases of the junction unmatched. Germline assignment: CDR1 LGHNT and CDR2 FRNRAP. In nucleotides, the CDR3 is TGTGCTAGCGGAATGGGACAGGGGTTGGAGACCCAGTACTTC. Translating it yields CASGMGQGLETQYF.

The genes are TRBV11-2 and TRBJ2-1, with D unresolved. Germline V gene sequence: CDR1 SGHAT, CDR2 FQNNGV. CDR3 size: 15 residues. Trimming shortened V by 6 bases and J by 0 bases, and 12 bases separated the two germline ends. The CDR3 bases are TGTGCCAGCAGTATTACTCGGAGCTCCTACAATGAGCAGTTCTTC. This gives the protein CASSITRSSYNEQFF.

This chain joins TRBV29-1 and TRBJ2-4; D may be TRBD1 (6 bases). Trimming removed 2 bases at V and 10 bases at J, with 15 bases between. Germline CDR1 and CDR2: SQVTM and ANQGSEA. The CDR3 covers 13 residues. The CDR3, as DNA: TGCAGCGTTGAAAAGGGTGGGACATCTATTCAGTACTTC. Its protein product is CSVEKGGTSIQYF.

This chain uses TRBV5-4 with TRBJ2-3; possible D gene TRBD1, 5 bases. The CDR3 runs 14 residues. CDR1 is SGHNT and CDR2 is YYREEE in the germline V gene (reference sequence). V lost 2 bases, J lost 0 bases, and 7 bases lay in between. The CDR3 reads CASSFQGSTDTQYF. The CDR3 DNA reads as TGTGCCAGCAGCTTCCAGGGAAGCACAGATACGCAGTATTTT.

The rearrangement links TRBV11-2 to TRBJ2-2; 12 bases are a match to TRBD1. Germline-derived CDR1 and CDR2 are SGHAT and FQNNGV. CDR3 length equals 17 residues. Trimming cost V 5 bases and J 6 bases; bases outside gene matches: 10. For the CDR3, the DNA is TGTGCCAGCAGCCCATTCGGGACAGGGGGCTGGGCCGGGGAGCTGTTTTTT. Amino acids: CASSPFGTGGWAGELFF.

The V and J genes are TRBV6-6 and TRBJ2-7; 9 bases line up with TRBD2. The junction had 8 bases not matched to a gene; V was cut back by 5 bases and J by 3 bases. The CDR3 has 15 residues. From germline, CDR1 is MNHNY and CDR2 SVGAGI (reference sequence). This CDR3 is CASSLSGSSNYEQYF. DNA of the CDR3: TGTGCCAGCAGTCTTAGCGGGAGCTCAAACTACGAGCAGTACTTC.

With regard to this clone: Other DNA sequences in this specimen translate into the identical CDR3. This chain links TRBV15 with TRBJ2-6; possibly TRBD1 for D (6 bases). This CDR3 has 16 amino acids. V was shortened by 3 bases and J by 4 bases, with 13 bases between the two germline ends. CDR1 and CDR2 from the germline V gene are LNHNV and YYDKDF (reference sequence). In DNA, the CDR3 is TGTGCCACCAGCAGGGAACAGGGCTCGGGGGCCAACGTCCTGACTTTC. Amino acids: CATSREQGSGANVLTF.

The chain employs TRBV4-1 and TRBJ1-4; 12 bases are shared with TRBD1. The CDR3 has 18 amino acids. With V trimmed by 0 bases and J by 7 bases, 9 bases remained unmatched. Germline V gene sequence: CDR1 MGHRA, CDR2 YSYEKL. This chain's CDR3 is CASSQEGTGGDLPEKLFF. Here the CDR3 DNA reads TGCGCCAGCAGCCAAGAGGGGACAGGGGGCGACTTGCCTGAAAAACTGTTTTTT.

The CDR3 spells CASSPGGGQGNYGYTF. DNA for the CDR3: TGTGCCAGCAGCCCAGGCGGGGGACAGGGAAACTATGGCTACACCTTC. J is TRBJ1-2 and V is TRBV7-2, with 9 bases fitting TRBD1. The CDR3 covers 16 residues. J gave up 2 bases and V 5 bases, and 9 bases lay outside the gene matches. Germline CDR1 and CDR2: SGHTA and FQGNSA.

A single count supports this clone. V usage is TRBV7-9 and J usage is TRBJ2-3; 9 bases fit TRBD2. Losses at the gene ends were 3 bases for V and 2 bases for J; bases not matched to a gene: 3. This CDR3 comprises 15 residues. Germline V CDR1 and CDR2: SEHNR, FQNEAQ (reference sequence). The CDR3 nucleotides read TGTGCCAGCAGCTTGACTAGCGGCCTCACAGATACGCAGTATTTT. Translation: CASSLTSGLTDTQYF. Using reference TRBV7-9 and TRBJ2-3 for the parts outside the CDR3, the full variable domain is DTGVSQNPRHKITKRGQNVTFRCDPISEHNRLYWYRQTLGQGPEFLTYFQNEAQLEKSRLLSDRFSAERPKGSFSTLEIQRTEQGDSAMYLCASSLTSGLTDTQYFGPGTRLTVL.

This clone was counted a single time. J is TRBJ1-2 and V is TRBV5-4, with D possibly matching TRBD1 (5 bases). CDR3 length equals 15 residues. Germline V gene sequence: CDR1 SGHNT, CDR2 YYREEE (reference sequence). Trimming took off 5 bases at V and 4 bases at J, with 18 bases between the two ends. This CDR3 reads CASRPDIQVSYGYTF. Written as DNA, the CDR3 is TGTGCCAGCAGACCCGACATACAGGTTTCCTATGGCTACACCTTC. Full variable domain (missing parts from reference TRBV5-4 and TRBJ1-2): ETGVTQSPTHLIKTRGQQVTLRCSSQSGHNTVSWYQQALGQGPQFIFQYYREEENGRGNFPPRFSGLQFPNYSSELNVNALELDDSALYLCASRPDIQVSYGYTFGSGTRLTVV.

The genes are TRBV5-1 and TRBJ2-7; 8 positions match TRBD2. V shed 4 bases, J shed 2 bases, and the junction held 5 bases outside the gene matches. This CDR3 spans 14 amino acids. The germline CDR1 and CDR2 sequences are SGHRS and YFSETQ. CDR3 protein: CASSLAGGTYEQYF. The DNA for the CDR3 is TGCGCCAGCAGCCTTGCGGGGGGTACCTACGAGCAGTACTTC.

This chain links TRBV6-5 with TRBJ2-7; maybe TRBD1 (6 bases). The CDR3 is 15 residues long. Trimming stripped 5 bases from V and 9 bases from J, with 23 bases between. CDR1 and CDR2 (germline): MNHEY, SVGAGI. CDR3 residues: CASSNHRDLVVWQYF. Written as DNA, the CDR3 is TGTGCCAGCAGTAACCACAGGGACCTGGTAGTATGGCAGTACTTC.

V is TRBV24-1 and J is TRBJ2-7; no clear D gene. CDR3 length equals 14 residues. The ends were cut back, 1 base at V and 0 bases at J, with 6 bases in the middle. CDR1 and CDR2 from the germline V gene are KGHDR and SFDVKD. This CDR3 is CATSDFSSSYEQYF. The CDR3 region has the DNA TGTGCCACCAGTGATTTCTCGAGCTCCTACGAGCAGTACTTC.

The genes are TRBV28 and TRBJ1-3; 7 bases fit TRBD1. Germline V lookup: CDR1 MDHEN, CDR2 SYDVKM. The trim removed 7 bases at V and 9 bases at J, leaving 9 bases unmatched. The CDR3 runs to 13 residues. Written as DNA, the CDR3 is TGTGCCAGCATCCAAAGGGACAGCCGCACCATATATTTT. Its translation: CASIQRDSRTIYF. Full variable domain (missing parts from reference TRBV28 and TRBJ1-3): DVKVTQSSRYLVKRTGEKVFLECVQDMDHENMFWYRQDPGLGLRLIYFSYDVKMKEKGDIPEGYSVSREKKERFSLILESASTNQTSMYLCASIQRDSRTIYFGEGSWLTVV.

This sequence joins TRBV24-1 and TRBJ2-1; 7 positions agree with TRBD1. The junction had 6 bases not matched to a gene; V was cut back by 3 bases and J by 2 bases. Looked up from germline, CDR1 is KGHDR and CDR2 is SFDVKD. This CDR3 comprises 16 residues. CDR3 residues: CATSDHRQGTYNEQFF. CDR3 DNA sequence: TGTGCCACCAGTGATCACAGACAGGGTACCTACAATGAGCAGTTCTTC.

The chain links TRBV7-9 to TRBJ2-7; a possible D gene is TRBD1 (6 bases). Trimming took off 5 bases at V and 2 bases at J, with 13 bases between the two ends. CDR1 and CDR2 (germline): SEHNR, FQNEAQ (reference sequence). The CDR3 runs 14 residues. In DNA form, the CDR3 reads TGTGCCAGCAGCCTACAGGGTTCACCCTACGAGCAGTACTTC. Its protein is CASSLQGSPYEQYF.

V gene TRBV6-4 combines with J gene TRBJ1-5; no clear D gene. Germline V CDR1 and CDR2: MRHNA, SNTAGT. There are 16 residues in the CDR3. The V end lost 0 bases, the J end lost 0 bases, and 9 bases lay between the germline ends. The CDR3 sequence: CASSDSWPYSNQPQHF. The CDR3 bases are TGTGCCAGCAGTGACTCATGGCCGTATAGCAATCAGCCCCAGCATTTT.

The gene calls are TRBV28 and TRBJ1-2; 8 bases agree with TRBD1. Germline V lookup: CDR1 MDHEN, CDR2 SYDVKM. The V segment lost 3 bases and the J segment 7 bases; nucleotides outside the gene matches: 4. The CDR3 spans 13 residues. The CDR3 DNA is TGTGCCAGCAGTTTGAACAGGGGGACTGGCTACACCTTC. Protein: CASSLNRGTGYTF.